Shown below are 17 T cell receptor beta chains from a single sample sequenced in a study of spatial heterogeneity in lung cancer. The time point was: sample taken at primary tumor resection. A single record per CDR3 protein comes from TCRdb applying MiXCR to the 5' RACE reads. The table records around 37,000 distinct CDR3 sequences, less than 8.5% of them present only once. The specimen was PBMCs, collected at surgery. The receptors stem from a female donor with early-stage non-small cell lung cancer.

This clonotype was counted between two and nine times. The chain carries TRBV6-2 or TRBV6-3 and TRBJ2-7; the match to TRBD1 covers 7 bases. V was pared by 8 bases and J by 5 bases, with 3 bases of the junction left unmatched. CDR1 MNHEY and CDR2 SVGEGT come from the germline V gene. The CDR3 consists of 11 residues. The CDR3 DNA is TGTGCCAGCGCCAGGGGGAACGAGCAGTACTTC. Protein: CASARGNEQYF.

The chain links TRBV7-9 to TRBJ1-4; TRBD1 might be the D (6 bases). Germline-derived CDR1 and CDR2 are SEHNR and FQNEAQ (reference sequence). The CDR3 consists of 14 residues. The V end lost 3 bases, the J end lost 5 bases, and 10 bases lay between the germline ends. The CDR3 nucleotides are TGTGCCAGCAGCTTTTCCCAGGGGAATGAAAAACTGTTTTTT. Protein sequence: CASSFSQGNEKLFF.

In its sample, this clonotype was seen many times. The rearrangement joins TRBV9 to TRBJ2-1; 13 bases fit TRBD2. The CDR3 sequence is 16 residues long. With V trimmed by 6 bases and J by 1 base, 4 bases remained unmatched. CDR1 is SGDLS, CDR2 YYNGEE, per germline. CDR3 sequence reads: CASNPGLAGSYNEQFF. As DNA, the CDR3 is TGTGCCAGCAATCCGGGACTAGCGGGGTCCTACAATGAGCAGTTCTTC.

This clonotype was picked up many times. The rearrangement joins TRBV29-1 to TRBJ2-3; no reliable D call. The V and J ends lost 4 bases and 6 bases respectively, with 14 bases between them. The germline CDR1 and CDR2 sequences are SQVTM and ANQGSEA. This CDR3 is 13 amino acids long. The CDR3 DNA sequence: TGCAGCGTTGTCAAGAGAGGCGCGGATACGCAGTATTTT. Translation: CSVVKRGADTQYF.

This clonotype was observed many times. This chain uses TRBV6-5 with TRBJ2-7; D call uncertain. This CDR3 contains 14 residues. V shed 6 bases and J shed 0 bases, with 12 bases lying between them. The germline gives CDR1 MNHEY, CDR2 SVGAGI. The CDR3 DNA sequence: TGTGCCAGCAGCCAGGACGTGAGCTCCTACGAGCAGTACTTC. Protein sequence: CASSQDVSSYEQYF.

This clonotype was seen ten or more times. A read error may account for a junction end that differs from germline. The genes are TRBV6-6 and TRBJ2-5; 16 bases map to TRBD2. Germline V gene lookup returns CDR1 MNHNY and CDR2 SVGAGI (reference sequence). The CDR3 has 19 amino acids. The CDR3 DNA is TGTGCCAGCAGTCACTCCCTCCCGGGACTAGCGGGAGGGGAGGAGACCCAGTACTTC. Its protein is CASSHSLPGLAGGEETQYF.

This clonotype is labeled medium-sized. The rearrangement joins TRBV7-9 to TRBJ1-1, with D tentatively TRBD1 (5 bases). This CDR3 is built from 13 residues. Germline V gene data show CDR1 as SEHNR and CDR2 as FQNEAQ (reference sequence). V gave up 6 bases and J gave up 6 bases, with 14 bases separating them. CDR3 residues: CASRSGSRAEAFF. CDR3 bases: TGTGCCAGCAGGTCGGGTAGCAGGGCTGAAGCTTTCTTT.

The chain uses TRBV5-6 and TRBJ2-7, with D possibly matching TRBD2 (5 bases). V was shortened by 4 bases and J by 0 bases, with 20 bases between the two germline ends. Germline assignment: CDR1 SGHDT and CDR2 YYEEEE. CDR3 length equals 17 residues. CDR3 sequence (DNA): TGTGCCAGCAGCCCCTTGGTGTTAGCGCGGCACTCCTACGAGCAGTACTTC. Protein product: CASSPLVLARHSYEQYF. The variable domain in full, with the rest retrieved from reference TRBV5-6 and TRBJ2-7, is DAGVTQSPTHLIKTRGQQVTLRCSPKSGHDTVSWYQQALGQGPQFIFQYYEEEERQRGNFPDRFSGHQFPNYSSELNVNALLLGDSALYLCASSPLVLARHSYEQYFGPGTRLTVT.

This clonotype was recorded at least ten times. The chain joins TRBV6-2 or TRBV6-3 to TRBJ1-5, with D uncertain. V lost 6 bases and J lost 0, with 9 bases in between. Looked up from germline, CDR1 is MNHEY and CDR2 is SVGEGT. This CDR3 comprises 14 residues. CDR3 DNA sequence: TGTGCCAGCAGCTGGGCCCTTAGCAATCAGCCCCAGCATTTT. Residues: CASSWALSNQPQHF.

Concerning this clonotype: At one end, the junction sequence differs from germline, possibly due to a read error. The V and J genes are TRBV12-3 or TRBV12-4 and TRBJ2-7; no clear D. The CDR3 is 13 residues long. CDR3 loop: CASSLAGTYAQYF. The CDR3 region has the DNA TGTGCCAGCAGTTTAGCGGGAACCTACGCGCAGTACTTC.

This clonotype was observed many times. The chain carries TRBV7-8 and TRBJ2-7; perhaps TRBD2 as D (5 bases). Germline V gene lookup returns CDR1 SGHVS and CDR2 FQNEAQ. This CDR3 has 16 residues. The germline V and J ends were trimmed by 4 bases and 7 bases, with 23 bases remaining between them. CDR3 sequence: CASSSREGRVPGEQYF. Written as DNA, the CDR3 is TGTGCCAGCAGCTCTCGAGAGGGCCGGGTGCCTGGGGAGCAGTACTTC.

In its sample, this clonotype was seen many times. The chain uses TRBV5-1 and TRBJ2-7; TRBD1 matches at 8 bases. The ends lost 4 bases at V and 3 bases at J; junction bases unmatched: 3. CDR1 SGHRS and CDR2 YFSETQ come from the germline V gene. The CDR3 runs to 13 residues. CDR3 residues: CASSLDRVYEQYF. DNA for the CDR3: TGCGCCAGCAGCCTGGACAGGGTCTACGAGCAGTACTTC.

This clonotype was recorded at least ten times. V gene TRBV7-2 combines with J gene TRBJ2-7, with 13 positions matching TRBD2. CDR1 is SGHTA and CDR2 is FQGNSA in the germline V gene. The junction had 12 bases not matched to a gene; V was cut back by 5 bases and J by 5 bases. The CDR3 spans 17 residues. This CDR3 is CASSPRTSGSLFDEQYF. CDR3 bases: TGTGCCAGCAGCCCCCGGACTAGCGGGAGCCTGTTTGACGAGCAGTACTTC.

This clonotype turned up a few times. The V and J genes are TRBV4-2 and TRBJ1-4; a weak D match, TRBD1 (6 bases). Germline V gene lookup returns CDR1 LGHNA and CDR2 YNFKEQ. V was clipped by 8 bases and J by 5 bases, with 15 bases between them. The CDR3 contains 14 residues. CDR3 sequence (DNA): TGTGCCAGCGAACAGACAAGGGGGAATGAAAAACTGTTTTTT. This codes for CASEQTRGNEKLFF.

In its sample, this clonotype was seen many times. V usage is TRBV29-1 and J usage is TRBJ1-1; D unclear. Trimming took 3 bases from V and 5 from J, leaving 10 bases between them. Looked up from germline, CDR1 is SQVTM and CDR2 is ANQGSEA. This CDR3 is built from 12 residues. Here the CDR3 reads CSVEGSWTEAFF. The CDR3 DNA sequence: TGCAGCGTTGAGGGGTCTTGGACTGAAGCTTTCTTT. The full variable domain, its missing parts supplied by reference TRBV29-1 and TRBJ1-1, is SAVISQKPSRDICQRGTSLTIQCQVDSQVTMMFWYRQQPGQSLTLIATANQGSEATYESGFVIDKFPISRPNLTFSTLTVSNMSPEDSSIYLCSVEGSWTEAFFGQGTRLTVV.

In its sample, this clonotype was seen many times. The CDR3 DNA is TGTGCCAGCAGCTTAGCGTCGGGGTCCCAGCCCCAGCATTTT. Its protein is CASSLASGSQPQHF. The V call is TRBV7-8, the J call TRBJ1-5; D ambiguous. This CDR3 has 14 residues. Trimming stripped 0 bases from V and 7 bases from J, with 10 bases between. Per germline, CDR1 SGHVS and CDR2 FQNEAQ. The full variable domain, rest sourced from reference TRBV7-8 and TRBJ1-5, is GAGVSQSPRYKVAKRGQDVALRCDPISGHVSLFWYQQALGQGPEFLTYFQNEAQLDKSGLPSDRFFAERPEGSVSTLKIQRTQQEDSAVYLCASSLASGSQPQHFGDGTRLSIL.

This clonotype was detected many times. CDR3 amino acids: CASSLAMAGNTGELFF. In DNA form, the CDR3 reads TGTGCCAGCAGCTTAGCGATGGCAGGGAACACCGGGGAGCTGTTTTTT. V and J are TRBV7-2 and TRBJ2-2; D is undetermined. Trimming removed 0 bases from V and 1 base from J, with 9 bases in between. The germline V gene has CDR1 SGHTA and CDR2 FQGNSA. The CDR3 is 16 residues long.